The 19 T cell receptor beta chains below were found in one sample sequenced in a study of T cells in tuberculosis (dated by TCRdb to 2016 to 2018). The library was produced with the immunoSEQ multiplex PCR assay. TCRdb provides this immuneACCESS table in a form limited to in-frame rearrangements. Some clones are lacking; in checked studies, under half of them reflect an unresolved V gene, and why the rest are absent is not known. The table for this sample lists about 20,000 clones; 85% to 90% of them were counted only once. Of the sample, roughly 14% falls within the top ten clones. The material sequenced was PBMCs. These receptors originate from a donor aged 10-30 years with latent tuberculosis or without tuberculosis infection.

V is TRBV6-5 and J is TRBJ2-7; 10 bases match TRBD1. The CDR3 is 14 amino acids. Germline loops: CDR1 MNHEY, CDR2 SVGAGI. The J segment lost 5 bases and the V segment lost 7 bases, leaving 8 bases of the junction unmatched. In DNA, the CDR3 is TGTGCCAGCACCCCAGGGACAGGGGACCACGAGCAGTACTTC. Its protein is CASTPGTGDHEQYF.

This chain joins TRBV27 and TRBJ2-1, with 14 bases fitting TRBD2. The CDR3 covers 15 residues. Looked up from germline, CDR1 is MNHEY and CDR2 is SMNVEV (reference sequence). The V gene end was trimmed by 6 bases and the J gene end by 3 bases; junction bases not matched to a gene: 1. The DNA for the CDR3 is TGTGCCAGCAGGGGGACTAGCGGGGGCTACAATGAGCAGTTCTTC. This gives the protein CASRGTSGGYNEQFF.

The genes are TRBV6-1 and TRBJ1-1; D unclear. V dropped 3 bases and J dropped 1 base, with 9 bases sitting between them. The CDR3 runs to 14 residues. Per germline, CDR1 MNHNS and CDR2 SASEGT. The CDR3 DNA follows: TGTGCCAGCAGTGAGGGAGGGAAGAACACTGAAGCTTTCTTT. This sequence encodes CASSEGGKNTEAFF.

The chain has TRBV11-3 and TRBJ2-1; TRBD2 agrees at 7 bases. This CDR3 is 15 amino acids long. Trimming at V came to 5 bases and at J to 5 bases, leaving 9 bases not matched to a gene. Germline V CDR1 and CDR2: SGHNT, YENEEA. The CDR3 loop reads CASSPYERGDNEQFF. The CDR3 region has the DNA TGTGCCAGCAGCCCCTACGAGCGGGGAGACAATGAGCAGTTCTTC.

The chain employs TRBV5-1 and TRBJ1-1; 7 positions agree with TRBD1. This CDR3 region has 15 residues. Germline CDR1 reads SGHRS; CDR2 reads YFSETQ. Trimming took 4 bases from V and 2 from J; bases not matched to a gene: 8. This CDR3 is CASSPGNRGNTEAFF. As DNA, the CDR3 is TGCGCCAGCAGCCCTGGGAACAGGGGTAACACTGAAGCTTTCTTT.

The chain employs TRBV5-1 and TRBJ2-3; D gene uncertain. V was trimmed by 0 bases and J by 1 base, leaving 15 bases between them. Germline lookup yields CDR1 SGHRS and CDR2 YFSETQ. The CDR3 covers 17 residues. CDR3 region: CASSLAFRVRGTDTQYF. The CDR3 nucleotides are TGCGCCAGCAGCTTGGCCTTCCGGGTTCGGGGCACAGATACGCAGTATTTT.

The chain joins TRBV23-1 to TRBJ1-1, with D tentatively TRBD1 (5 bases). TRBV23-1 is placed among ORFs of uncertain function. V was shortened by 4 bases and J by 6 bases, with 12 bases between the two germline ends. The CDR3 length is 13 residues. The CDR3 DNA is TGCGCCAGCAGTCGTGGCAGGGTCGCTGAAGCTTTCTTT. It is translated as CASSRGRVAEAFF.

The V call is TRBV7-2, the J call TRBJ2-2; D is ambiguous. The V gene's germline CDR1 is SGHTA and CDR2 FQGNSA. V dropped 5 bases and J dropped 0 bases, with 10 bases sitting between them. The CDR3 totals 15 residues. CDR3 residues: CASSVSVANTGELFF. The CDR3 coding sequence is TGTGCCAGCAGCGTCTCGGTCGCGAACACCGGGGAGCTGTTTTTT. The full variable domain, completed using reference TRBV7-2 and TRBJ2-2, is GAGVSQSPSNKVTEKGKDVELRCDPISGHTALYWYRQSLGQGLEFLIYFQGNSAPDKSGLPSDRFSAERTGGSVSTLTIQRTQQEDSAVYLCASSVSVANTGELFFGEGSRLTVL.

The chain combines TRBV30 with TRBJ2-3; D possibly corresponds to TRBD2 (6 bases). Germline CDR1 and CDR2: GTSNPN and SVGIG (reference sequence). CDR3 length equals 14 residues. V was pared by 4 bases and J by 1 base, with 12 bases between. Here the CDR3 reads CAWMDWGGTDTQYF. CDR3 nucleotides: TGTGCCTGGATGGACTGGGGGGGCACAGATACGCAGTATTTT.

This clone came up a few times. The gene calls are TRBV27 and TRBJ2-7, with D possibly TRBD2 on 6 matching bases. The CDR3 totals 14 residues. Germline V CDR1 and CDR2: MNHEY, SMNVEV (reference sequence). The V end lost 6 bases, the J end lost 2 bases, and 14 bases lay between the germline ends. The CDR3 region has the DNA TGTGCCAGCAGGGCAGACAGACTAGCCTACGAGCAGTACTTC. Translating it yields CASRADRLAYEQYF.

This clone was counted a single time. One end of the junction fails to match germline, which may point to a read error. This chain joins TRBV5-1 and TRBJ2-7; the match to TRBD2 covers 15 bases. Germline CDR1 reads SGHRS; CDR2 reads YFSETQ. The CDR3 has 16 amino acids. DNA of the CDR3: TGCGCCAGCAGCCGGACTAGCGGGGGGGCCTCCCACGAGCAGTACTTC. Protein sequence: CASSRTSGGASHEQYF. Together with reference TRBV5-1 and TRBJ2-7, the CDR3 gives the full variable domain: KAGVTQTPRYLIKTRGQQVTLSCSPISGHRSVSWYQQTPGQGLQFLFEYFSETQRNKGNFPGRFSGRQFSNSRSEMNVSTLELGDSALYLCASSRTSGGASHEQYFGPGTRLTVT.

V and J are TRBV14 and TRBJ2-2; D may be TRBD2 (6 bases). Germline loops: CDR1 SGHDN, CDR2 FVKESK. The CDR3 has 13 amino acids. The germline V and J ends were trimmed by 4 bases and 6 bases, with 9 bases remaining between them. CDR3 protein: CASSLGGSGELFF. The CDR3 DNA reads TGTGCCAGCAGCCTCGGAGGGTCCGGGGAGCTGTTTTTT. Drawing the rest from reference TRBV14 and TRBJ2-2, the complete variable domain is EAGVTQFPSHSVIEKGQTVTLRCDPISGHDNLYWYRRVMGKEIKFLLHFVKESKQDESGMPNNRFLAERTGGTYSTLKVQPAELEDSGVYFCASSLGGSGELFFGEGSRLTVL.

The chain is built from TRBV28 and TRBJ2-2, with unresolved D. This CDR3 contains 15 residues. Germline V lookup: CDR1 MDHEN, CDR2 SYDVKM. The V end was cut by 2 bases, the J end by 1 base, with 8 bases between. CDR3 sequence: CASSLNTGNTGELFF. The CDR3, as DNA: TGTGCCAGCAGTTTAAATACGGGGAACACCGGGGAGCTGTTTTTT.

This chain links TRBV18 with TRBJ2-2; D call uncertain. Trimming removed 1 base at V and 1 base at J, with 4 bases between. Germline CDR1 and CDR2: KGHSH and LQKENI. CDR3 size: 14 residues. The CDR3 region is CASSPLQNTGELFF. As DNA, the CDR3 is TGTGCCAGCTCACCACTTCAGAACACCGGGGAGCTGTTTTTT.

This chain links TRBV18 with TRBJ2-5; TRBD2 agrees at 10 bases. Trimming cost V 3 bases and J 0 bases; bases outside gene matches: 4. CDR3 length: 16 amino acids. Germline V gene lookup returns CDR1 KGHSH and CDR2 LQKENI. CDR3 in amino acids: CASSPLLAGNQETQYF. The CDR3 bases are TGTGCCAGCTCACCCCTACTAGCGGGGAACCAAGAGACCCAGTACTTC.

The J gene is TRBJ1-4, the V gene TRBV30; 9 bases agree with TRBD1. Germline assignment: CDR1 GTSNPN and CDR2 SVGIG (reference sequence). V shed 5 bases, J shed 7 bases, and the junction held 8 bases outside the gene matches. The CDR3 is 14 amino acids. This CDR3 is CAWGGTGRGEKLFF. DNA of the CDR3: TGTGCCTGGGGTGGGACAGGGCGAGGTGAAAAACTGTTTTTT.

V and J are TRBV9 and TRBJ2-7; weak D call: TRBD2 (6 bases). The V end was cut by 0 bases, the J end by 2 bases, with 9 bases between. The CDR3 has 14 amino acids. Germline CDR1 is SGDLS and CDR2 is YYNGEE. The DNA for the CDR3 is TGTGCCAGCAGCGTAGCGGGGGAGACCTACGAGCAGTACTTC. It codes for CASSVAGETYEQYF.

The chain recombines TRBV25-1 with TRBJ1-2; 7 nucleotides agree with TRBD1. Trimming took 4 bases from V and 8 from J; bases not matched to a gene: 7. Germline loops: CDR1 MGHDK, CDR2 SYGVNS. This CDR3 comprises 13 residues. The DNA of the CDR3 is TGTGCCAGCAGTGGCACTAGACAGGGCGGCTACACCTTC. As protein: CASSGTRQGGYTF.

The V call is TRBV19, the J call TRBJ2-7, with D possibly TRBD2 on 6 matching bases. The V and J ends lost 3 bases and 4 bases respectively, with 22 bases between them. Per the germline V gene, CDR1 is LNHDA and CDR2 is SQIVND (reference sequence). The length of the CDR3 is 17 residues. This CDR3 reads CASSMWEVGGLGYEQYF. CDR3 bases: TGTGCCAGTAGTATGTGGGAAGTCGGGGGATTGGGTTACGAGCAGTACTTC. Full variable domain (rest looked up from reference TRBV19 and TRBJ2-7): DGGITQSPKYLFRKEGQNVTLSCEQNLNHDAMYWYRQDPGQGLRLIYYSQIVNDFQKGDIAEGYSVSREKKESFPLTVTSAQKNPTAFYLCASSMWEVGGLGYEQYFGPGTRLTVT.